This T cell receptor beta chain was identified during a study of blood T cell repertoires in COVID-19 (TCRdb year 2020). As for the study more broadly: Samples from collaborators originated in the United States, Italy and Spain and spanned both the acute and convalescent phases of COVID-19. Sample metadata almost always included a de-identified subject ID, COVID-19 status, age in years and sex. The samples were drawn from two sources: the first 160 participants of the ongoing ImmuneRACE study, and over 1,000 subjects contributed by 6 global collaborators. Deeply sampled blood TCRbeta repertoires from subjects exposed to, actively infected with, or recovered from COVID-19 were included in the dataset. Where available, HLA class I and class II types were obtained from metadata supplied by the sample provider rather than from assay-based typing. The repertoires were made available in a free public database intended to serve as a resource for research on the immune response to SARS-CoV-2. The material from the prospective study consisted of cDNA or gDNA derived from T cells, B-cell-depleted T cells, or PBMCs.

Overall study outcomes, separate from this receptor: How much clinical and demographic metadata was included differed by source and by participant, and the metadata was provided uncurated.

Participants in the prospective study were aged roughly 18 to 100 years, lived in under 30 United States geographic areas, and enrolled through a virtual design. In the prospective study, participants were assigned to cohorts based on the clinical history participants reported in a screening survey and a study questionnaire. ImmuneRACE Cohort 3 recovered participants were defined by two consecutive negative NP/OP PCR tests, healthcare professional clearance, or symptom resolution. Each participant in the prospective study had whole blood, serum and a nasopharyngeal or oropharyngeal swab collected by mobile phlebotomists. Over a roughly two-month period, participants in the prospective study had the option of providing additional blood draws and questionnaires. Before DNA extraction, blood samples from the prospective study were shipped at room temperature or frozen. CDR1 SGHAT and CDR2 FQNNGV were looked up in the germline V gene. Measured from the cysteine to the phenylalanine, the CDR3 is 14 residues long. The kept DNA is CDR3 alone, 42 bases in frame from the first base. Relative to germline, V is 5 bases shorter and J is 6 bases shorter, with 16 bases between their ends.

TCRbeta CDR3 regions were amplified from genomic DNA using the immunoSEQ Assay, a bias-controlled multiplex PCR. Turning to the authors' computational methods: The number of nucleated cells in each sample was estimated by amplification of reference gene primers within the assay. To quantify the absolute abundance of each unique TCRbeta CDR3 rearrangement, sequence reads were collapsed and filtered. For each sample, productive Simpson clonality was calculated by taking the square root of Simpson's diversity index across productive rearrangements. The clones in this table, taken by TCRdb from immuneACCESS, are in-frame only. Not every clone is retained; where verified, under half of the shortfall comes from an unresolved V gene, and the cause of the rest is unknown. V and J calls plus clone size are reproduced from that table; the DNA served to infer D and trimming. A total of approximately 300,000 clones appear in this sample, around 90% of them only once. The top ten clones comprise around 5.9% of the sample.

Worth noting for this clone: What antigen it recognizes has not been identified. Qualities for individual bases were not recorded, and no much larger clone is one base off.

The sequence joins TRBV11-2 to TRBJ1-2; matching of 5 bases hints at TRBD1 as the D gene. The sequence was obtained from a woman in her twenties or thirties who had recovered from COVID-19. Sequences were obtained from PBMCs or T cells enriched from blood (not recorded which). At the DNA level, the sequence is TGTGCCAGCAGCGATTGGACAAATCGAAATGGCTACACCTTC. The encoded protein is CASSDWTNRNGYTF.